A single sample is the source of the 12 T cell receptor beta chains below, sequenced in a study of blood T cell repertoires in COVID-19. Produced via immunoSEQ multiplex PCR; TCRdb's table is partial and in-frame only. The sample has 350,000 or so clones; around 80% are singletons. Sequencing used peripheral blood. The receptor source for this set is a man younger than 40 with active or convalescent COVID-19.

This clone has a single count. The chain uses TRBV28 and TRBJ2-3, with 7 bases that match TRBD1. The CDR3 has 15 residues. J gave up 8 bases and V 2 bases, and 10 bases lay outside the gene matches. Germline CDR1 is MDHEN and CDR2 is SYDVKM. CDR3 in DNA: TGTGCCAGCAGTTTACCCCCAGGGGGTCCTTCTACGCAGTATTTT. It specifies CASSLPPGGPSTQYF.

The genes are TRBV6-5 and TRBJ2-7; possibly TRBD2 for D (5 bases). Germline V CDR1 and CDR2: MNHEY, SVGAGI. V was shortened by 6 bases and J by 6 bases, with 15 bases between the two germline ends. The CDR3 consists of 13 residues. CDR3 protein: CASSRSSGSEQYF. In nucleotides, the CDR3 is TGTGCCAGCAGCCGATCTAGTGGGAGCGAGCAGTACTTC.

The gene calls are TRBV6-5 and TRBJ1-2, with TRBD1 as a possible D gene (6 bases). Germline V gene data show CDR1 as MNHEY and CDR2 as SVGAGI. This CDR3 comprises 16 residues. V lost 2 bases and J lost 1, with 14 bases in between. CDR3 DNA: TGTGCCAGCAGTTACGCCGTAACAGGGAGTAACTATGGCTACACCTTC. This encodes CASSYAVTGSNYGYTF.

This CDR3 is CASSLDGVPGGDTQYF. For the CDR3, the DNA is TGTGCCAGCAGCTTGGATGGCGTCCCAGGGGGAGATACGCAGTATTTT. The chain is built from TRBV11-2 and TRBJ2-3, with 7 bases aligning to TRBD1. The CDR3 is made up of 16 amino acids. Germline trimming cut 3 bases from V and 5 bases from J; bases unmatched to any gene: 11. The germline CDR1 and CDR2 sequences are SGHAT and FQNNGV.

CDR3 bases: TGCGCCAGCAGCCAAGAGGGACTAGCGCAAGAGACCCAGTACTTC. Translation gives CASSQEGLAQETQYF. The genes are TRBV4-3 and TRBJ2-5; 10 bases are a match to TRBD2. Germline-derived CDR1 and CDR2 are LGHNA and YSLEER. This CDR3 is built from 15 residues. V shed 0 bases, J shed 2 bases, and the junction held 0 bases outside the gene matches.

For the CDR3, the DNA is TGTGCCAGCAGCCAAGATACGGGTTTTGGAAACACCATATATTTT. Its translation: CASSQDTGFGNTIYF. V and J are TRBV3-1 (or the pseudogene TRBV3-2) and TRBJ1-3; D call uncertain. The V end was cut by 0 bases, the J end by 3 bases, with 9 bases between. Germline-derived CDR1 and CDR2 are LGHDT and YNNKEL (reference sequence). The CDR3 covers 15 residues.

The chain joins TRBV4-3 to TRBJ2-7; 8 positions agree with TRBD2. The trim removed 1 base at V and 1 base at J, leaving 6 bases unmatched. Looked up from germline, CDR1 is LGHNA and CDR2 is YSLEER. The CDR3 contains 16 residues. Here the CDR3 reads CASSQALAGSSYEQYF. The CDR3 nucleotides read TGCGCCAGCAGCCAAGCCCTAGCGGGCTCTTCCTACGAGCAGTACTTC.

In its sample, this clone was seen once. This rearrangement joins TRBV7-6 to TRBJ2-7, with D possibly TRBD2 on 7 matching bases. Germline V CDR1 and CDR2: SGHVS, FNYEAQ. The V end was cut by 5 bases, the J end by 6 bases, with 23 bases between. The CDR3 has 16 residues. The CDR3, as DNA: TGTGCCAGCAGCCCCGGCGCGGTGGGGGGGCCCGGCGAGCAGTACTTC. Translation gives CASSPGAVGGPGEQYF.

The chain is built from TRBV5-1 and TRBJ2-2, with 8 bases aligning to TRBD2. The trim removed 0 bases at V and 6 bases at J, leaving 4 bases unmatched. Germline CDR1 SGHRS, CDR2 YFSETQ. The CDR3 sequence is 15 residues long. Here the CDR3 reads CASSLAGTRAGELFF. CDR3 coding DNA: TGCGCCAGCAGCTTGGCAGGGACTAGGGCCGGGGAGCTGTTTTTT. Complete variable domain (other parts from reference TRBV5-1 and TRBJ2-2): KAGVTQTPRYLIKTRGQQVTLSCSPISGHRSVSWYQQTPGQGLQFLFEYFSETQRNKGNFPGRFSGRQFSNSRSEMNVSTLELGDSALYLCASSLAGTRAGELFFGEGSRLTVL.

Note on this clone: The sample holds other DNA sequences that translate to the same CDR3. The V and J genes are TRBV7-3 and TRBJ1-2; the match to TRBD1 covers 7 bases. The CDR3 spans 14 residues. The V gene's germline CDR1 is SGHTA and CDR2 FQGTGA. Losses at the gene ends were 5 bases for V and 5 bases for J; bases not matched to a gene: 8. In DNA, the CDR3 is TGTGCCAGCAGCCCCCAGGGGGGCTCGTATGGCTACACCTTC. Encoded protein: CASSPQGGSYGYTF.

The V gene is TRBV7-2, the J gene TRBJ2-7; D is perhaps TRBD2 (6 bases). This CDR3 comprises 15 residues. CDR1 SGHTA and CDR2 FQGNSA come from the germline V gene. V shed 7 bases and J shed 2 bases, with 18 bases lying between them. The CDR3 coding sequence is TGTGCCAGCAACGCGGGGCTAGCTTCCACCTACGAGCAGTACTTC. It specifies CASNAGLASTYEQYF.

This clone was seen a few times. The CDR3 sequence is CASSMSGRATGELFF. CDR3 coding DNA: TGTGCCAGCAGCATGAGCGGGAGGGCCACCGGGGAGCTGTTTTTT. The chain uses TRBV7-3 and TRBJ2-2, with 10 bases lining up with TRBD2. Germline CDR1 SGHTA, CDR2 FQGTGA. The CDR3 extends over 15 amino acids. V shed 5 bases, J shed 4 bases, and the junction held 4 bases outside the gene matches.